The next 17 T cell receptor beta chains were all read from a single sample in a study of technical replicates of blood from a handful of donors. Repertoires were generated with immunoSEQ multiplex PCR, while TCRdb's copy carries only in-frame clones and drops some. The data hold some 74,000 clones, with roughly 96% observed a single time. The specimen was T cells isolated from PBMCs. All receptors come from a human donor in good health.

A remark on this clone: The junction and the germline gene differ at one end; a read error may be behind it. The CDR3: CASSPSTATDTQYF. The CDR3 coding sequence is TGTGCTAGCAGCCCATCGACAGCCACAGATACGCAGTATTTT. This chain uses TRBV7-7 with TRBJ2-3; D is perhaps TRBD1 (5 bases). The CDR3 is made up of 14 amino acids. The V gene's germline CDR1 is SSHAT and CDR2 FNYEAQ (reference sequence).

The chain uses TRBV9 and TRBJ2-5, with 7 bases that match TRBD2. The germline V gene encodes CDR1 SGDLS and CDR2 YYNGEE. The CDR3 runs to 16 residues. J was trimmed by 2 bases and V by 0 bases; bases with no gene match: 7. Written as DNA, the CDR3 is TGTGCCAGCAGCGTAGCCGGGGGGAATTCTCAAGAGACCCAGTACTTC. It codes for CASSVAGGNSQETQYF.

The chain combines TRBV7-9 with TRBJ1-2; no definite D call. There are 14 residues in the CDR3. V dropped 10 bases and J dropped 2 bases, with 17 bases sitting between them. Per the germline V gene, CDR1 is SEHNR and CDR2 is FQNEAQ (reference sequence). The CDR3 DNA reads TGTGCCATCCAAGGGCCCCGGGGAAACTATGGCTACACCTTC. Protein sequence: CAIQGPRGNYGYTF.

The rearrangement joins TRBV2 to TRBJ2-3; 7 bases map to TRBD1. Trimming cost V 2 bases and J 2 bases; bases outside gene matches: 7. The CDR3 runs to 16 residues. The germline V gene encodes CDR1 SNHLY and CDR2 FYNNEI. Here the CDR3 reads CASSEWGTVFTDTQYF. The CDR3 nucleotides read TGTGCCAGCAGTGAATGGGGGACAGTCTTCACAGATACGCAGTATTTT.

The chain recombines TRBV10-2 with TRBJ1-1, with 7 bases aligning to TRBD1. This CDR3 has 15 amino acids. The V and J ends lost 1 base and 1 base, in that order; junction bases with no gene match: 3. From germline, CDR1 is WSHSY and CDR2 SAAADI. CDR3 in amino acids: CASSEYGTENTEAFF. The CDR3 region has the DNA TGCGCCAGCAGTGAGTACGGGACAGAGAACACTGAAGCTTTCTTT.

The genes are TRBV7-2 and TRBJ2-2; no definite D call. This CDR3 is built from 13 residues. Germline V gene sequence: CDR1 SGHTA, CDR2 FQGNSA. Trimming shortened V by 5 bases and J by 6 bases, and 10 bases separated the two germline ends. The CDR3 DNA reads TGTGCCAGCAGCGCCGAGCCCTCCGGGGAGCTGTTTTTT. Encoded protein: CASSAEPSGELFF.

The V call is TRBV6-4, the J call TRBJ2-6; D remains ambiguous. Trimming took 6 bases from V and 0 from J, leaving 6 bases between them. Germline V gene sequence: CDR1 MRHNA, CDR2 SNTAGT. The CDR3 is 14 amino acids. The CDR3 sequence: CASRSFSGANVLTF. The CDR3 nucleotides are TGTGCCAGCAGGTCTTTCTCTGGGGCCAACGTCCTGACTTTC.

The chain carries TRBV7-2 and TRBJ1-4; 7 nucleotides agree with TRBD1. This CDR3 spans 15 amino acids. J lost 7 bases, V lost 5 bases, and 10 bases had no gene match. CDR1 and CDR2 (germline): SGHTA, FQGNSA. The DNA of the CDR3 is TGTGCCAGCAGCAGATACAGGGGTGTTAGTGAAAAACTGTTTTTT. It specifies CASSRYRGVSEKLFF.

The chain combines TRBV10-1 with TRBJ2-2, with 8 bases aligning to TRBD2. Germline V gene lookup returns CDR1 WNHNN and CDR2 SYGVQD (reference sequence). CDR3 length: 16 residues. The V and J ends lost 2 bases and 7 bases, in that order; junction bases with no gene match: 9. In DNA, the CDR3 is TGCGCCAGCAGTGAGGGCGTTGGCGGGAGGAACGGGGAGCTGTTTTTT. Protein product: CASSEGVGGRNGELFF.

V gene TRBV9 combines with J gene TRBJ1-3, with a weak D call TRBD1 (6 bases). This CDR3 region has 15 residues. Germline CDR1 reads SGDLS; CDR2 reads YYNGEE. The V end was cut by 0 bases, the J end by 4 bases, with 11 bases between. The CDR3 DNA sequence: TGTGCCAGCAGCGTAGACGGGGGGCTGGGAAACACCATATATTTT. It yields the protein CASSVDGGLGNTIYF. The full variable domain, with the rest looked up from reference TRBV9 and TRBJ1-3, is DSGVTQTPKHLITATGQRVTLRCSPRSGDLSVYWYQQSLDQGLQFLIQYYNGEERAKGNILERFSAQQFPDLHSELNLSSLELGDSALYFCASSVDGGLGNTIYFGEGSWLTVV.

The gene calls are TRBV7-9 and TRBJ1-2, with 7 bases that match TRBD1. V was clipped by 5 bases and J by 4 bases; unmatched bases: 4. The V gene's germline CDR1 is SEHNR and CDR2 FQNEAQ (reference sequence). The CDR3 has 13 amino acids. The CDR3 reads CASSTTGVYGYTF. In nucleotides, the CDR3 is TGTGCCAGCAGCACCACAGGGGTCTATGGCTACACCTTC.

The chain links TRBV27 to TRBJ2-3, with TRBD1 matching over 8 bases. The length of the CDR3 is 16 residues. V lost 5 bases and J lost 3; bases outside the gene matches: 10. Germline V gene sequence: CDR1 MNHEY, CDR2 SMNVEV (reference sequence). The CDR3 bases are TGTGCCAGCAGTCCTCGGCCACAGGGGGATACAGATACGCAGTATTTT. This codes for CASSPRPQGDTDTQYF.

This chain connects TRBV14 to TRBJ1-1; D gene uncertain. The CDR3 runs 12 residues. The V end lost 1 base, the J end lost 2 bases, and 2 bases lay between the germline ends. Germline lookup yields CDR1 SGHDN and CDR2 FVKESK. The CDR3 nucleotides read TGTGCCAGCAGCCAAGTAAACACTGAAGCTTTCTTT. This gives the protein CASSQVNTEAFF.

The chain is built from TRBV6-4 and TRBJ1-3; D is uncertain. V shed 4 bases and J shed 0 bases, with 16 bases lying between them. The CDR3 contains 17 residues. Germline V CDR1 and CDR2: MRHNA, SNTAGT. CDR3 sequence: CASSVKASPFSGNTIYF. CDR3 nucleotides: TGTGCCAGCAGTGTAAAGGCTAGCCCCTTCTCTGGAAACACCATATATTTT.

V is TRBV25-1 and J is TRBJ2-1, with TRBD1 matching over 11 bases. The CDR3 contains 15 residues. Germline CDR1 MGHDK, CDR2 SYGVNS. V lost 3 bases and J lost 5; bases outside the gene matches: 3. CDR3: CASSDPGQGDNEQFF. The CDR3 bases are TGTGCCAGCAGTGACCCGGGACAGGGGGACAATGAGCAGTTCTTC. The variable domain in full, completed from reference TRBV25-1 and TRBJ2-1, reads EADIYQTPRYLVIGTGKKITLECSQTMGHDKMYWYQQDPGMELHLIHYSYGVNSTEKGDLSSESTVSRIRTEHFPLTLESARPSHTSQYLCASSDPGQGDNEQFFGPGTRLTVL.

This clone was seen only once. The chain links TRBV7-6 to TRBJ1-1; 7 bases are shared with TRBD1. CDR3 length: 13 residues. From germline, CDR1 is SGHVS and CDR2 FNYEAQ. Trimming removed 1 base from V and 6 bases from J; junction bases left unmatched: 2. The CDR3 region is CASSLGQGAEAFF. The CDR3 nucleotides read TGTGCCAGCAGCTTAGGACAGGGAGCTGAAGCTTTCTTT.

The CDR3 bases are TGTGCCAGCACGGCAGGGGAGGGCTTTCAGCCCCAGCATTTT. This encodes CASTAGEGFQPQHF. The chain links TRBV11-2 to TRBJ1-5, with TRBD1 as a possible D gene (6 bases). V dropped 7 bases and J dropped 6 bases, with 16 bases sitting between them. CDR3 length: 14 amino acids. Germline values: CDR1 SGHAT, CDR2 FQNNGV.